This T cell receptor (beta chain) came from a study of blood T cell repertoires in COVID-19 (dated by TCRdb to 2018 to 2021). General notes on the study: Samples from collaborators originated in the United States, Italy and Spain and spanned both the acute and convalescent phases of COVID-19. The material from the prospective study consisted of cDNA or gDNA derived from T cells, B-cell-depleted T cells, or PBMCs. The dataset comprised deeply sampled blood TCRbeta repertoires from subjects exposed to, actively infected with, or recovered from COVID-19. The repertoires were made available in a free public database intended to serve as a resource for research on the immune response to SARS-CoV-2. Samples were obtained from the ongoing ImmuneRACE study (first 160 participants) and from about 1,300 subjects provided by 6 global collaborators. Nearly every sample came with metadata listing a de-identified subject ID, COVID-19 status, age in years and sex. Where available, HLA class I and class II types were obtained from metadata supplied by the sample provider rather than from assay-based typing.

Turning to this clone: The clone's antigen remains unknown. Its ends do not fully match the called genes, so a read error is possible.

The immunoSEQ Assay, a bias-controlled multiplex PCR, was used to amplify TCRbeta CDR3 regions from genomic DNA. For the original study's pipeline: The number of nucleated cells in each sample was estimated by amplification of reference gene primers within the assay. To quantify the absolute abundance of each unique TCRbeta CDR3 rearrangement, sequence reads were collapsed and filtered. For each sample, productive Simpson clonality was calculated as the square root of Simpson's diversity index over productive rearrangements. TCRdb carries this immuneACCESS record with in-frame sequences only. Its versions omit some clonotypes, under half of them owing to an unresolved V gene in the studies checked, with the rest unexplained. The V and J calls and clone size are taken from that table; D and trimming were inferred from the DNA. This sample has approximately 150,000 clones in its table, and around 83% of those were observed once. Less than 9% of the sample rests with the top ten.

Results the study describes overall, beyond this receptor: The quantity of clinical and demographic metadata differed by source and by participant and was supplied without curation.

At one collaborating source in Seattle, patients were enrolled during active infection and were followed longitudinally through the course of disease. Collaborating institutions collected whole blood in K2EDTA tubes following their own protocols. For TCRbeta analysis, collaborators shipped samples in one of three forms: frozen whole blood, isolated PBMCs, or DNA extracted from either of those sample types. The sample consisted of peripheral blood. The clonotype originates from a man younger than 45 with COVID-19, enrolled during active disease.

The nucleotide sequence reads TGTGCCAGCAGTCCTAGCGGGAGGGCCAAAAACATTCAGTATTTC. This codes for CASSPSGRAKNIQYF. The rearrangement combines TRBV6-5 with TRBJ2-4, with 12 junctional bases fitting TRBD2. CDR1 MNHEY and CDR2 SVGAGI are derived from the germline V gene. The CDR3 has 15 amino acids, counting the end cysteine and phenylalanine. The retained sequence is limited to the CDR3, 45 bases, with the frame set at the first base.